This T cell receptor beta chain is drawn from a study of cytomegalovirus exposure and HLA in healthy donors. Across the study: Assignment to the Caucasian-associated ancestry cluster applied to approximately 80% of the approximately 420 genotyped donors. General study results and limits: The classifier reportedly diagnosed cytomegalovirus status with high sensitivity and specificity. Available immune exposure information was restricted to CMV serostatus only. The analysis excluded some indistinguishable V segments, including TRBV6-2 and TRBV6-3.

Germline CDR1 and CDR2: SGHTA and FQGNSA. This CDR3 has 15 residues. Trimming took off 4 bases at V and 3 bases at J, with 13 bases between the two ends. In regard to this clone: Its antigen is still unknown.

PCR involved 60 Vbeta and 13 Jbeta primers. Clones were read by immunoSEQ multiplex PCR, and TCRdb kept only the in-frame ones, dropping some. Here the sample spans around 120,000 clones, 55% to 75% being singletons. The chain is built from TRBV7-2 and TRBJ2-1; D may be TRBD2 (6 bases). The sequenced material came from PBMCs. This sequence was found in a woman in her 40s in good health and CMV-seropositive. The CDR3 DNA reads TGTGCCAGCAGCTCCAGCGGAGGGGACTACAATGAGCAGTTCTTC. Residues: CASSSSGGDYNEQFF.